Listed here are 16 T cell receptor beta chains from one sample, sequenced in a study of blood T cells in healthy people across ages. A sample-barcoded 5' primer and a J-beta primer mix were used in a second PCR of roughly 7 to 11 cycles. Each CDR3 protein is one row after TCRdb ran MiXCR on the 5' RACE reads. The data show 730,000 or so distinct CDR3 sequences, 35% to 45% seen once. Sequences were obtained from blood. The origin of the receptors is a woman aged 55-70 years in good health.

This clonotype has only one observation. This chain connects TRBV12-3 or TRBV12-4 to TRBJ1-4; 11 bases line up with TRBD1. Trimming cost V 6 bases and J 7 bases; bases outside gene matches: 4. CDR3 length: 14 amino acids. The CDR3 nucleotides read TGTGCCAGCAGATCGGACAGGGGGCTTGAAAAACTGTTTTTT. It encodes CASRSDRGLEKLFF.

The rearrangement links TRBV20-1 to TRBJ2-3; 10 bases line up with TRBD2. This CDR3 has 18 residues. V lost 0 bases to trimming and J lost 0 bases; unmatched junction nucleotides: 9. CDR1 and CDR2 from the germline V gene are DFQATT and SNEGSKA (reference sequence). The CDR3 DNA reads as TGCAGTGCTAGAGATCTTAGCGGGGGGCCAATTAGCACAGATACGCAGTATTTT. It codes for CSARDLSGGPISTDTQYF.

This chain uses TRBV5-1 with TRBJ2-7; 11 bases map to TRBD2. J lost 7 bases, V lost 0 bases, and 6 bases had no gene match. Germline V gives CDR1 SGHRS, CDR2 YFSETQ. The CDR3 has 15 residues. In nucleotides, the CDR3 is TGCGCCAGCAGCTTGGTTAGCGGGGGGGTCCGAGAGCAGTACTTC. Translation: CASSLVSGGVREQYF.

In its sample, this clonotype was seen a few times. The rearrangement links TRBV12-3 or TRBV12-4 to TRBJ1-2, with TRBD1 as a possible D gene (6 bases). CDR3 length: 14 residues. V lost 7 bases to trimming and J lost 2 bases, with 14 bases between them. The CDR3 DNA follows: TGTGCCAGCACTCCGGGGGGGCTCAACTATGGCTACACCTTC. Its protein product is CASTPGGLNYGYTF.

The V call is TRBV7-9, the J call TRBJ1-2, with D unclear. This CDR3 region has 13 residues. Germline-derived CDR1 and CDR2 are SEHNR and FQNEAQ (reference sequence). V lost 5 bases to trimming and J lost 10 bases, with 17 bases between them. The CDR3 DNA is TGTGCCAGCAGCGGCGGAACTCGCCAGGACTACACCTTC. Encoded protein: CASSGGTRQDYTF.

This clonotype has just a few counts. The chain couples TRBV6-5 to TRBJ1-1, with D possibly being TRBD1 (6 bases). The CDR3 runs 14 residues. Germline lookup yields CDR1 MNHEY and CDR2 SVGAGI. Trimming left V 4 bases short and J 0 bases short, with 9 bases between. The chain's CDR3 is CASSFQGLNTEAFF. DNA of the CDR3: TGTGCCAGCAGTTTTCAGGGGCTGAACACTGAAGCTTTCTTT.

The CDR3 DNA is TGTGCCAGCAGTGACCCCGGGACTAGTGACTACGAGCAGTACTTC. Amino acid sequence: CASSDPGTSDYEQYF. This sequence joins TRBV6-5 and TRBJ2-4; 8 bases map to TRBD2. The J call may be in error: the DNA end matches TRBJ2-7 better. Germline V gene data show CDR1 as MNHEY and CDR2 as SVGAGI. The CDR3 totals 15 residues.

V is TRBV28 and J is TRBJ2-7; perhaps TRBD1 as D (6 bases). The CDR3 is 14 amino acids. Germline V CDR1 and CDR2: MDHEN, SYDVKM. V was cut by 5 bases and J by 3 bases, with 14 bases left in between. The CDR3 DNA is TGTGCCAGCAGTCTACAGGGTGGTCGCTACGAGCAGTACTTC. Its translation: CASSLQGGRYEQYF.

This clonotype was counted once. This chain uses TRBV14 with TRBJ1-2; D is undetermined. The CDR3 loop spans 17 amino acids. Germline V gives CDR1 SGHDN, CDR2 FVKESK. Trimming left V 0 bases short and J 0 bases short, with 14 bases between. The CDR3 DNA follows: TGTGCCAGCAGCCAAGATCTTTTGGGGATCTCTAACTATGGCTACACCTTC. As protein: CASSQDLLGISNYGYTF.

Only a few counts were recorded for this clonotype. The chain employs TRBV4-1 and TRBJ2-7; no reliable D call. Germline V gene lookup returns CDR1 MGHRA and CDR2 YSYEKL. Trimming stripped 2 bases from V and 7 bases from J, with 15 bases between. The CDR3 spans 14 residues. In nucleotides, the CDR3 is TGCGCCAGCAGCCAACCCGACGATTACAATGAGCAGTACTTC. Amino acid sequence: CASSQPDDYNEQYF.

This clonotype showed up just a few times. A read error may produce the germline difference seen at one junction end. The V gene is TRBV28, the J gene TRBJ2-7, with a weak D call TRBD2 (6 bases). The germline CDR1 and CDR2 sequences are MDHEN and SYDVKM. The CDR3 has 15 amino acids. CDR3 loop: CASSFLPGVSHEQYF. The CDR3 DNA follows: TGTGCCAGCAGTTTCCTCCCGGGGGTCTCCCACGAGCAGTACTTC.

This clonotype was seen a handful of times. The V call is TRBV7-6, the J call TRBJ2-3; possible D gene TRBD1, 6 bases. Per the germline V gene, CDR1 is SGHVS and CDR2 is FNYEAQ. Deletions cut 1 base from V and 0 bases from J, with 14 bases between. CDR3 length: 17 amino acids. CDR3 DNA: TGTGCCAGCAGCTTAGGGGACACCGCGATTAGCACAGATACGCAGTATTTT. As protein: CASSLGDTAISTDTQYF.

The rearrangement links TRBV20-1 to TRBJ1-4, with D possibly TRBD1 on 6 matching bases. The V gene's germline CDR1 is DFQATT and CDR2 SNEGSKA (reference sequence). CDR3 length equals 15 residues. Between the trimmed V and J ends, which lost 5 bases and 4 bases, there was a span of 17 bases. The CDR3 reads CSAHPEGGFNEKLFF. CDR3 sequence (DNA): TGCAGTGCTCACCCCGAGGGGGGGTTTAATGAAAAACTGTTTTTT.

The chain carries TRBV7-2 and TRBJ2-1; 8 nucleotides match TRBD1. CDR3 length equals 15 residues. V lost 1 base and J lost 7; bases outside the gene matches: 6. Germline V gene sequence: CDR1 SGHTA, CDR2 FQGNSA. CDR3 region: CASSLGQGYLNEQFF. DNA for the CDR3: TGTGCCAGCAGCTTAGGACAGGGGTATTTGAATGAGCAGTTCTTC.

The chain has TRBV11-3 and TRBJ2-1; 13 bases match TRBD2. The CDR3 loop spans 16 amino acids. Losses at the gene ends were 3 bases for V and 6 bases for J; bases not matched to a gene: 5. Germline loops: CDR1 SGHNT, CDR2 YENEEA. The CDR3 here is CASSFRGTSGINEQFF. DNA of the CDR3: TGTGCCAGCAGCTTCCGGGGGACTAGCGGGATCAATGAGCAGTTCTTC.

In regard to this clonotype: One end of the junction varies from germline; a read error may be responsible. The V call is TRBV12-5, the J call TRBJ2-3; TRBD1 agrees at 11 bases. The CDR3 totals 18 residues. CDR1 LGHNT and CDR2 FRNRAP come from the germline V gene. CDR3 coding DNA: TGTGCTCGTGGTTTGTCATCGAAGGACAGGGGGCTAGGAGATACGCAGTATTTT. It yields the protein CARGLSSKDRGLGDTQYF.